The 11 T cell receptor beta chains given below trace back to one sample, sequenced in a study of blood T cell repertoires in COVID-19. The method was immunoSEQ multiplex PCR; TCRdb's version includes in-frame clones alone and lacks a portion of them. This table holds 200,000 or so clones, roughly 88% found once. The specimen sequenced was peripheral blood. These receptors all stem from a woman aged 40 to 55 who had recovered from COVID-19.

The rearrangement uses TRBV9 and TRBJ2-1, with TRBD2 matching 8 bases. CDR3 length: 15 amino acids. J lost 5 bases, V lost 0 bases, and 4 bases had no gene match. Germline lookup yields CDR1 SGDLS and CDR2 YYNGEE. The CDR3 here is CASSVGGLADNEQFF. The CDR3 bases are TGTGCCAGCAGCGTAGGTGGACTAGCCGACAATGAGCAGTTCTTC.

The rearrangement uses TRBV28 and TRBJ1-2; D is unresolved. Trimming shortened V by 6 bases and J by 8 bases, and 22 bases separated the two germline ends. Germline lookup yields CDR1 MDHEN and CDR2 SYDVKM. This CDR3 comprises 15 residues. The CDR3 spells CASRTSSQISGGYTF. CDR3 nucleotide sequence: TGTGCCAGCAGGACAAGTTCACAAATATCGGGGGGCTACACCTTC.

The chain employs TRBV18 and TRBJ1-4; possibly TRBD1 for D (6 bases). Germline V gene lookup returns CDR1 KGHSH and CDR2 LQKENI. The CDR3 has 16 amino acids. The V gene lost 2 bases and the J gene lost 8 bases, with 18 bases spanning the gap. CDR3 residues: CASSPGGGRLDEKLFF. The CDR3 nucleotides are TGTGCCAGCTCACCAGGCGGGGGGCGGTTGGACGAAAAACTGTTTTTT. Filled out from reference TRBV18 and TRBJ1-4, the complete variable domain reads NAGVMQNPRHLVRRRGQEARLRCSPMKGHSHVYWYRQLPEEGLKFMVYLQKENIIDESGMPKERFSAEFPKEGPSILRIQQVVRGDSAAYFCASSPGGGRLDEKLFFGSGTQLSVL.

Written as DNA, the CDR3 is TGTGCCACCAGCAGAGATATGACGACGGGTTCGGGAGAGCAGTACTTC. Translating it yields CATSRDMTTGSGEQYF. The rearrangement joins TRBV15 to TRBJ2-7, with a tentative D call TRBD2 (5 bases). Trimming took 0 bases from V and 7 from J, leaving 19 bases between them. Germline V gene sequence: CDR1 LNHNV, CDR2 YYDKDF (reference sequence). The CDR3 has 16 residues.

The V and J genes are TRBV4-3 and TRBJ1-5; 7 nucleotides agree with TRBD1. Trimming removed 1 base from V and 6 bases from J; junction bases left unmatched: 6. Germline loops: CDR1 LGHNA, CDR2 YSLEER. CDR3 length equals 15 residues. The CDR3 reads CASSQGAGGTQPQHF. CDR3 DNA: TGCGCCAGCAGCCAAGGGGCAGGGGGAACTCAGCCCCAGCATTTT.

The chain couples TRBV2 to TRBJ2-2, with D possibly matching TRBD2 (5 bases). Germline-derived CDR1 and CDR2 are SNHLY and FYNNEI. The CDR3 runs 15 residues. The V and J ends lost 4 bases and 4 bases respectively, with 13 bases between them. CDR3 nucleotides: TGTGCCAGCAGTGCGCGAGAAGCGGTCACCGGGGAGCTGTTTTTT. Its translation is CASSAREAVTGELFF.

This sequence joins TRBV7-2 and TRBJ1-2; TRBD1 agrees at 9 bases. The germline gives CDR1 SGHTA, CDR2 FQGNSA. V gave up 5 bases and J gave up 8 bases; unmatched junction bases: 6. This CDR3 is 13 amino acids long. The CDR3 region is CASSPRTGDGYTF. The DNA of the CDR3 is TGTGCCAGCAGCCCAAGGACAGGGGACGGCTACACCTTC.

The genes are TRBV27 and TRBJ2-1; possible D gene TRBD1, 6 bases. Trimming pared 3 bases from V and 4 bases from J, leaving 16 bases between. The CDR3 length is 16 residues. Germline-derived CDR1 and CDR2 are MNHEY and SMNVEV (reference sequence). DNA for the CDR3: TGTGCCAGCAGTTTGACAGGTTCAGTGTCTTACAATGAGCAGTTCTTC. It yields the protein CASSLTGSVSYNEQFF.

This chain joins TRBV4-3 and TRBJ1-4; the D is unclear. CDR1 and CDR2 (germline): LGHNA, YSLEER. V dropped 2 bases and J dropped 8 bases, with 9 bases sitting between them. This CDR3 has 13 residues. The CDR3 reads CASSQSRAEKLFF. The CDR3 region has the DNA TGCGCCAGCAGCCAATCACGAGCAGAAAAACTGTTTTTT.

The genes are TRBV9 and TRBJ2-2, with TRBD2 identical over 10 bases. The trim removed 4 bases at V and 4 bases at J, leaving 4 bases unmatched. In germline, CDR1 is SGDLS, CDR2 YYNGEE. There are 15 residues in the CDR3. CDR3 DNA sequence: TGTGCCAGCAGCCCTCTAGCGGGAGTCACCGGGGAGCTGTTTTTT. Translating gives CASSPLAGVTGELFF.

The chain links TRBV27 to TRBJ2-1; a possible D gene is TRBD1 (6 bases). Trimming took 4 bases from V and 10 from J, leaving 11 bases between them. Germline-derived CDR1 and CDR2 are MNHEY and SMNVEV (reference sequence). The CDR3 sequence is 12 residues long. The chain's CDR3 is CASSSQGLEQFF. As DNA, the CDR3 is TGTGCCAGCAGTTCCCAGGGGCTGGAGCAGTTCTTC.